The TCR beta chain under discussion was sequenced for a study of T cell responses to AZD1222 COVID-19 vaccine. A word on this clone: Its antigen is unknown.

General observations from the study: At 160-218 and 743-854, vaccine-associated CD4 TCRs were dominant, and they spanned spike.

The J segment lost 4 bases and the V segment lost 2 bases, leaving 5 bases of the junction unmatched. Germline assignment: CDR1 LNHDA and CDR2 SQIVND (reference sequence). CDR3 length: 16 residues. Generated by immunoSEQ multiplex PCR, the TCRdb table keeps only in-frame clones and is missing some. The sample shows 200,000 to 250,000 clones, about 95% of them seen only once. The origin of this receptor is an adult who received the MenACWY meningococcal vaccine as a control. The chain uses TRBV19 and TRBJ1-5; 10 bases are shared with TRBD1. The source was peripheral blood, collected 28 days after the second dose of the MenACWY control vaccine. The CDR3 is CASSILGQGSNQPQHF. CDR3 bases: TGTGCCAGTAGTATATTGGGACAGGGGAGTAATCAGCCCCAGCATTTT.